Listed below are T cell receptor beta chains from one sample, sequenced in a study of cytomegalovirus exposure and HLA in healthy donors. Sequencing was performed with immunoSEQ multiplex PCR; in TCRdb, only in-frame clones are kept and a portion is missing. Of around 110,000 clones listed, around 76% were seen once; the top ten hold more than 2%. Sequenced input: PBMCs. These receptors all stem from a man aged 18 to 30 in good health and CMV-seronegative. The CDR3 runs from the conserved cysteine through the conserved F or W. The order of the fields is CDR3 protein, CDR3 DNA, clone size, J gene, V gene, D gene. The D gene is left open where the match is weak. Clone sizes are given selectively: once, few, many, or a class where the clone is expanded.

CDR3: CASSVRGTGLGGTEAFF
DNA: TGTGCCAGCAGCGTACGCGGGACAGGGCTGGGGGGGACTGAAGCTTTCTTT
size: -
J: TRBJ1-1
V: TRBV7-2
D: TRBD1

CDR3: CSVDADRGKGYTF
DNA: TGCAGCGTTGATGCCGACAGGGGAAAGGGCTACACCTTC
size: -
J: TRBJ1-2
V: TRBV29-1
D: TRBD1

CDR3: CASSLGDRKNTEAFF
DNA: TGTGCCAGCAGCTTAGGGGACAGGAAAAACACTGAAGCTTTCTTT
size: -
J: TRBJ1-1
V: TRBV7-9
D: TRBD1

CDR3: CASSLQGESNQPQHF
DNA: TGTGCCAGCAGCTTACAGGGGGAAAGCAATCAGCCCCAGCATTTT
size: -
J: TRBJ1-5
V: TRBV6-1
D: TRBD1

CDR3: CSVIPEGGGHTGELFF
DNA: TGCAGCGTTATCCCCGAAGGGGGGGGTCACACCGGGGAGCTGTTTTTT
size: -
J: TRBJ2-2
V: TRBV29-1
D: -

CDR3: CASSKAGTGGNEQYF
DNA: TGTGCCAGCAGCAAAGCCGGGACAGGGGGTAACGAGCAGTACTTC
size: few
J: TRBJ2-7
V: TRBV4-2
D: TRBD1

CDR3: CASSLGDRSNQPQHF
DNA: TGTGCCAGCAGCTTAGGGGACAGAAGCAATCAGCCCCAGCATTTT
size: -
J: TRBJ1-5
V: TRBV7-6
D: TRBD1

CDR3: CASSLLTGGRNSPLHF
DNA: TGTGCCAGCAGCCTTTTGACAGGGGGTAGAAATTCACCCCTCCACTTT
size: -
J: TRBJ1-6
V: TRBV28
D: TRBD1

CDR3: CASREQGEQFF
DNA: TGTGCCAGCAGGGAACAGGGCGAGCAGTTCTTC
size: few
J: TRBJ2-1
V: TRBV7-9
D: -

CDR3: CASSVGGSPYNSPLHF
DNA: TGTGCCAGCAGCGTAGGAGGGAGTCCCTATAATTCACCCCTCCACTTT
size: -
J: TRBJ1-6
V: TRBV9
D: -

CDR3: CASSYSNGGEQYF
DNA: TGTGCCAGCAGTTACTCGAACGGGGGCGAGCAGTACTTC
size: few
J: TRBJ2-7
V: TRBV6-5
D: -

CDR3: CASSLEGLHNYGYTF
DNA: TGTGCCAGCAGTTTGGAGGGGTTGCATAACTATGGCTACACCTTC
size: -
J: TRBJ1-2
V: TRBV28
D: -

CDR3: CASTRSANTGELFF
DNA: TGTGCCAGCACACGAAGCGCGAACACCGGGGAGCTGTTTTTT
size: -
J: TRBJ2-2
V: TRBV9
D: -

CDR3: CASSLSTGSWEQYF
DNA: TGTGCCAGCAGCTTATCTACAGGGAGTTGGGAGCAGTACTTC
size: few
J: TRBJ2-7
V: TRBV7-9
D: -

CDR3: CAGAGLGPYEQYF
DNA: TGTGCTGGCGCGGGACTAGGTCCCTACGAGCAGTACTTC
size: -
J: TRBJ2-7
V: TRBV7-3
D: TRBD2

CDR3: CASSFAGGGSFGANVLTF
DNA: TGTGCCAGCAGCTTTGCTGGGGGGGGTTCGTTTGGGGCCAACGTCCTGACTTTC
size: once
J: TRBJ2-6
V: TRBV5-5
D: TRBD2

CDR3: CASSLTTSASNEKLFF
DNA: TGCGCCAGCAGCCTCACCACTAGCGCCTCTAATGAAAAACTGTTTTTT
size: -
J: TRBJ1-4
V: TRBV5-1
D: -

CDR3: CASSQGRAGAQHF
DNA: TGCGCCAGCAGCCAAGGCAGGGCGGGGGCCCAGCATTTT
size: -
J: TRBJ1-5
V: TRBV4-3
D: -

CDR3: CASSGPRGGAEAFF
DNA: TGTGCCAGCAGTGGCCCCAGGGGCGGAGCTGAAGCTTTCTTT
size: -
J: TRBJ1-1
V: TRBV25-1
D: -

CDR3: CASRVDSPDTQYF
DNA: TGTGCCAGCAGGGTAGACAGTCCCGATACGCAGTATTTT
size: -
J: TRBJ2-3
V: TRBV2
D: -

CDR3: CASSLSTRHSNQPQHF
DNA: TGTGCCAGCAGCTTGTCCACACGACATAGCAATCAGCCCCAGCATTTT
size: -
J: TRBJ1-5
V: TRBV5-5
D: -

CDR3: CASWEWALETQYF
DNA: TGTGCCAGCTGGGAGTGGGCCCTGGAGACCCAGTACTTC
size: few
J: TRBJ2-5
V: TRBV2
D: -

CDR3: CASRLNEKLFF
DNA: TGTGCCAGCAGACTTAATGAAAAACTGTTTTTT
size: -
J: TRBJ1-4
V: TRBV6-1
D: -

CDR3: CASSKPGQGMFDGYF
DNA: TGTGCCAGCAGTAAACCGGGACAGGGCATGTTCGATGGGTACTTC
size: -
J: TRBJ2-7
V: TRBV28
D: TRBD1

CDR3: CASSPLRAQETQYF
DNA: TGTGCCAGCAGCCCCCTGAGGGCCCAAGAGACCCAGTACTTC
size: -
J: TRBJ2-5
V: TRBV11-2
D: -